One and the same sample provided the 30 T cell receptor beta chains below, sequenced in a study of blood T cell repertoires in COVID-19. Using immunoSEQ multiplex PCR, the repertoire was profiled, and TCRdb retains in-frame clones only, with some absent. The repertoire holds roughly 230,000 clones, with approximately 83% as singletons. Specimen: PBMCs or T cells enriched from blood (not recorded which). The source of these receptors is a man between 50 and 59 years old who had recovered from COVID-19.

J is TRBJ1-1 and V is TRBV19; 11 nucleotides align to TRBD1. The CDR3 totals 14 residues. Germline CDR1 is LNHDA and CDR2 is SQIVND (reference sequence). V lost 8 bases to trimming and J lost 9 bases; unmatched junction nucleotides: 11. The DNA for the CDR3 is TGTGCCAGTCGGACAGGGGGCGCCGGGGAGAAAGCTTTCTTT. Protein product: CASRTGGAGEKAFF.

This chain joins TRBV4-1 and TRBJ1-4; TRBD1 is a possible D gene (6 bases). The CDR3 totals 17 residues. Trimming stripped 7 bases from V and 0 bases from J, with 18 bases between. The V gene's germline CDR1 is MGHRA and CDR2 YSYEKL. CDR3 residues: CASTPRGGLSTNEKLFF. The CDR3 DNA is TGCGCCAGCACCCCGAGGGGGGGCTTGTCAACTAATGAAAAACTGTTTTTT.

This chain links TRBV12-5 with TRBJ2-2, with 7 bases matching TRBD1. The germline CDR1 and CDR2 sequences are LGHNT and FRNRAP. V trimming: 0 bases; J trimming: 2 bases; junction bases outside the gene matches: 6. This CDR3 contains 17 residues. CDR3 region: CASGLVRGGINTGELFF. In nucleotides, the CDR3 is TGTGCTAGTGGTTTGGTACGAGGGGGCATAAACACCGGGGAGCTGTTTTTT.

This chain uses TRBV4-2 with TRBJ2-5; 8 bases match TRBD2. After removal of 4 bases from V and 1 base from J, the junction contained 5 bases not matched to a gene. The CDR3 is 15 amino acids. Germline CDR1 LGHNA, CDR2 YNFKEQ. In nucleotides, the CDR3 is TGTGCCAGCAGCCTTACTAGCGGTGCCCAAGAGACCCAGTACTTC. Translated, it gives CASSLTSGAQETQYF.

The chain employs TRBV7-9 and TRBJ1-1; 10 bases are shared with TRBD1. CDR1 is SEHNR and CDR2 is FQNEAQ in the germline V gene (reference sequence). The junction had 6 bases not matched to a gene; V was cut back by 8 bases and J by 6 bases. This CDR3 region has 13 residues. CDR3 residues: CASGRGQGAEAFF. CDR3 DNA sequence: TGTGCCAGCGGCCGCGGACAGGGGGCTGAAGCTTTCTTT.

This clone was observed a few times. CDR3 amino acids: CASTLGTGRGRTEAFF. The CDR3 nucleotides are TGTGCCAGTACCCTAGGGACAGGGCGGGGTCGGACTGAAGCTTTCTTT. This chain links TRBV19 with TRBJ1-1, with 9 bases identical to TRBD1. CDR1 is LNHDA and CDR2 is SQIVND in the germline V gene (reference sequence). After removal of 7 bases from V and 5 bases from J, the junction contained 14 bases not matched to a gene. This CDR3 has 16 amino acids.

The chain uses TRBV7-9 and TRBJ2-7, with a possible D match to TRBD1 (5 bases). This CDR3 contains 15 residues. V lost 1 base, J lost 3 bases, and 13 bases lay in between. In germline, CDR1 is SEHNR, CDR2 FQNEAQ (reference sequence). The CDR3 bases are TGTGCCAGCAGCTTAGACGTAGGGGTCGGCTACGAGCAGTACTTC. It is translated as CASSLDVGVGYEQYF.

CDR3 in amino acids: CASSITGTNTEAFF. For the CDR3, the DNA is TGTGCCAGTAGTATTACAGGGACGAACACTGAAGCTTTCTTT. The chain employs TRBV19 and TRBJ1-1, with TRBD1 as a possible D gene (6 bases). The V gene lost 3 bases and the J gene lost 1 base, with 9 bases spanning the gap. This CDR3 has 14 amino acids. Germline-derived CDR1 and CDR2 are LNHDA and SQIVND (reference sequence).

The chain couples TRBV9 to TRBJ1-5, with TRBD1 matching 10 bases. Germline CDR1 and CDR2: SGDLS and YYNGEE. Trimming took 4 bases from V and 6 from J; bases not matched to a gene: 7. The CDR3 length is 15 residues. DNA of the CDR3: TGTGCCAGCAGCCCGGGACAGGGGCTGAGTCAGCCCCAGCATTTT. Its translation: CASSPGQGLSQPQHF.

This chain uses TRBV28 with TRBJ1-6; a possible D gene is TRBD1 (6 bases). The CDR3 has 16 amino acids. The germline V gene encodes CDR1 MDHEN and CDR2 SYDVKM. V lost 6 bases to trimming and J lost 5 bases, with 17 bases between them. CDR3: CASSPRGGFDNSPLHF. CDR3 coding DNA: TGTGCCAGCAGCCCAAGGGGGGGGTTTGATAATTCACCCCTCCACTTT.

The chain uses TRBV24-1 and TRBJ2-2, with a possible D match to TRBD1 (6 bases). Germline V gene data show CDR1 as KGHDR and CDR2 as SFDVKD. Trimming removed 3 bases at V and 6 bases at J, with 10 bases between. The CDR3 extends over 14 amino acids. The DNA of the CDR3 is TGTGCCACCAGTGATCCCAAGGGGGCCGGGGAGCTGTTTTTT. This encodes CATSDPKGAGELFF.

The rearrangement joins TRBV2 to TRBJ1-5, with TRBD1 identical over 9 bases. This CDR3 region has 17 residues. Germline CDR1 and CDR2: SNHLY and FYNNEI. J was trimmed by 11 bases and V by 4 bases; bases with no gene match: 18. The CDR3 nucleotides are TGTGCCAGCAGTGGGGGGGTAGGACAGGGGAGTCTAGGGACCCAGCATTTT. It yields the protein CASSGGVGQGSLGTQHF.

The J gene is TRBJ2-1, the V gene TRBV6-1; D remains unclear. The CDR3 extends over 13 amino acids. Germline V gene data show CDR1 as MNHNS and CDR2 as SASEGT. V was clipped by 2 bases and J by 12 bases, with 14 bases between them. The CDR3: CASSERRQFAQFF. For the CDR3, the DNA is TGTGCCAGCAGTGAACGGCGGCAGTTCGCGCAGTTCTTC.

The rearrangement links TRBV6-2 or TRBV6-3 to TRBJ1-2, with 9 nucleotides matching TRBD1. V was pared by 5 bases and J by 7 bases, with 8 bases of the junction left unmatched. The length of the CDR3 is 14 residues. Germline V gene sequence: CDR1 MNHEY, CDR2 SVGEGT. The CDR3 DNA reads TGTGCCAGCAGTAATCCGGGACAGGGTGCTGGCTACACCTTC. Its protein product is CASSNPGQGAGYTF.

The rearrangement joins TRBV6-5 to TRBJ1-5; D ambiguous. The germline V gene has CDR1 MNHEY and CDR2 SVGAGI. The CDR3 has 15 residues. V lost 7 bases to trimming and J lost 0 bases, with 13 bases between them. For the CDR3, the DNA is TGTGCCAGCATCCCCATGACACTTAGCAATCAGCCCCAGCATTTT. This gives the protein CASIPMTLSNQPQHF.

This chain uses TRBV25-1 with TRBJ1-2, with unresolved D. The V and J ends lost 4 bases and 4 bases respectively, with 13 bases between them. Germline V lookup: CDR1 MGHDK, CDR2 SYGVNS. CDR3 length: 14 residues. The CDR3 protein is CASSGPPAGYGYTF. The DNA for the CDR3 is TGTGCCAGCAGTGGGCCGCCGGCAGGCTATGGCTACACCTTC.

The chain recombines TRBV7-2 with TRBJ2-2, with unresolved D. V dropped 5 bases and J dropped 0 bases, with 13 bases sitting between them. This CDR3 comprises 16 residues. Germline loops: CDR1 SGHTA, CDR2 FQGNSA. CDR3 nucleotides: TGTGCCAGCAGCGCGAGCGTGACCCCGAACACCGGGGAGCTGTTTTTT. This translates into CASSASVTPNTGELFF.

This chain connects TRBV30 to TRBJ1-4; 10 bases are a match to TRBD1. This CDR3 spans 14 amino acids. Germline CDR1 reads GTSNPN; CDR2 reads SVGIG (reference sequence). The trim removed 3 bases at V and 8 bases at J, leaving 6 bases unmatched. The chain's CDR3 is CAWSDRGHREKLFF. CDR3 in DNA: TGTGCCTGGAGCGACAGGGGGCATCGGGAAAAACTGTTTTTT.

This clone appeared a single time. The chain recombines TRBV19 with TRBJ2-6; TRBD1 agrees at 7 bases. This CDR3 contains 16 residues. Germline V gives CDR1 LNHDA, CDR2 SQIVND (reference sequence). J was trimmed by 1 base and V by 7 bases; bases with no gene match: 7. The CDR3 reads CASKTGKLSGANVLTF. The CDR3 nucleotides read TGTGCCAGTAAGACAGGGAAGTTATCTGGGGCCAACGTCCTGACTTTC.

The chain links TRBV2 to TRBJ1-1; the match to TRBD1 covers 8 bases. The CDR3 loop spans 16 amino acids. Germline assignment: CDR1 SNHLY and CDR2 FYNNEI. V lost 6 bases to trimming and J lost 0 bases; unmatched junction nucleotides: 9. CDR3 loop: CASSRDGTGMNTEAFF. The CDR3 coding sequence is TGTGCCAGCAGCCGCGATGGGACAGGCATGAACACTGAAGCTTTCTTT. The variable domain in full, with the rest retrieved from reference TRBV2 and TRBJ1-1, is EPEVTQTPSHQVTQMGQEVILRCVPISNHLYFYWYRQILGQKVEFLVSFYNNEISEKSEIFDDQFSVERPDGSNFTLKIRSTKLEDSAMYFCASSRDGTGMNTEAFFGQGTRLTVV.

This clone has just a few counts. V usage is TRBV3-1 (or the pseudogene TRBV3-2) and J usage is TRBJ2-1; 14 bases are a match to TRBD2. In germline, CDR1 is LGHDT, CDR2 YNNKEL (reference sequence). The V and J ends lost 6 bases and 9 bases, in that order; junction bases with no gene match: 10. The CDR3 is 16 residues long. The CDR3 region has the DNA TGTGCCAGCAGGTTATCCGGGACTAGCGGGGGCGGTGAGCAGTTCTTC. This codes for CASRLSGTSGGGEQFF.

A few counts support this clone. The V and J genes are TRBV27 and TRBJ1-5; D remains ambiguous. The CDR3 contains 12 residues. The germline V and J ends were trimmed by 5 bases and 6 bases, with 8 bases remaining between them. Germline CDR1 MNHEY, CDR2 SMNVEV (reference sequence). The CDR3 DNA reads TGTGCCAGCAGTACCCGGAGTCAGCCCCAGCATTTT. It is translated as CASSTRSQPQHF.

CDR3 nucleotide sequence: TGCGCCAGCAGCCAACAAACAGGGGGTTTTGTCAATGAGCAGTTCTTC. Translation: CASSQQTGGFVNEQFF. The chain links TRBV4-3 to TRBJ2-1; the match to TRBD1 covers 8 bases. Trimming cost V 2 bases and J 6 bases; bases outside gene matches: 9. CDR3 length: 16 amino acids. Germline V CDR1 and CDR2: LGHNA, YSLEER.

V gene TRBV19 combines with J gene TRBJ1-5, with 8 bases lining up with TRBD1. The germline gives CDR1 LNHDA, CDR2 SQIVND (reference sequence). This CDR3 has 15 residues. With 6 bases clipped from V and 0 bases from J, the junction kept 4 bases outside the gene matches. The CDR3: CASRTTGDSNQPQHF. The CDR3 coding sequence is TGTGCCAGTAGAACGACAGGGGATAGCAATCAGCCCCAGCATTTT.

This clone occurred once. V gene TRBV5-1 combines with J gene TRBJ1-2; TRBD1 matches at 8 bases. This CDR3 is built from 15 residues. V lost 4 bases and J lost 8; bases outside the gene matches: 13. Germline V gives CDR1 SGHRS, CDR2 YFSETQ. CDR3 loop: CASSGGQEPLQGYTF. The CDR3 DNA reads TGCGCCAGCAGCGGGGGACAGGAACCTCTTCAAGGCTACACCTTC.

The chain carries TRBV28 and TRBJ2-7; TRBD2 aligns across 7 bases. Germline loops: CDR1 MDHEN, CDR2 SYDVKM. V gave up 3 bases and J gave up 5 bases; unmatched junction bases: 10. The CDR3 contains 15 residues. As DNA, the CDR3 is TGTGCCAGCAGTTTTGGGGGAGGGCCGATACACGAGCAGTACTTC. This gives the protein CASSFGGGPIHEQYF.

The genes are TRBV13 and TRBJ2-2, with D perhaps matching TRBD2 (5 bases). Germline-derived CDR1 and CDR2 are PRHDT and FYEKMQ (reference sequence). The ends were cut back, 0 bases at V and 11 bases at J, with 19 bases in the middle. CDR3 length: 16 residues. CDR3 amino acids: CASSLGATAMTGELFF. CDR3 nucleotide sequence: TGTGCCAGCAGCTTAGGCGCGACGGCTATGACGGGAGAGCTGTTTTTT. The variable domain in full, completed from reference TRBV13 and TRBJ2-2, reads AAGVIQSPRHLIKEKRETATLKCYPIPRHDTVYWYQQGPGQDPQFLISFYEKMQSDKGSIPDRFSAQQFSDYHSELNMSSLELGDSALYFCASSLGATAMTGELFFGEGSRLTVL.

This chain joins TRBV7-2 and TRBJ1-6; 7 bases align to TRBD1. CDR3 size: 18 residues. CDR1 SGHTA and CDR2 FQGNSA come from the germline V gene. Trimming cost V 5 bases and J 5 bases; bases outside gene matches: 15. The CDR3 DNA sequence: TGTGCCAGCAGCGACTTTAAAGGGGGCGTGTGGGATAATTCACCCCTCCACTTT. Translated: CASSDFKGGVWDNSPLHF.

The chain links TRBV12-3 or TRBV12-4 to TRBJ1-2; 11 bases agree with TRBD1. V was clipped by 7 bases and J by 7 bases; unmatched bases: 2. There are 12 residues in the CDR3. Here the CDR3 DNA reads TGTGCCAGCATTGGGACAGGGGGTGGCTACACCTTC. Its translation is CASIGTGGGYTF.

The CDR3 reads CASSLTPGQGKQTQYF. The CDR3, as DNA: TGCGCCAGCAGCTTGACCCCGGGACAGGGTAAACAGACCCAGTACTTC. The J gene is TRBJ2-5, the V gene TRBV5-1; 9 positions agree with TRBD1. Per germline, CDR1 SGHRS and CDR2 YFSETQ. The CDR3 spans 16 residues. With V trimmed by 1 base and J by 6 bases, 10 bases remained unmatched.